This T cell receptor (beta chain) was recovered during a study of T-cell reconstitution after alpha-beta-depleted transplantation in children. At least ten counts were recorded for this clonotype. The CDR3 contains 23 residues. Trimming pared 5 bases from V and 6 bases from J, leaving 41 bases between. The germline V gene encodes CDR1 MGHDK and CDR2 SYGVNS. Preparation of the TCRbeta library used unique molecular identifiers. From the PCR reads, TCRdb called clonotypes with MiXCR, one entry per CDR3 protein. The sample lists roughly 350,000 distinct CDR3 sequences; around 10% were seen once. V and J are TRBV25-1 and TRBJ2-1; perhaps TRBD2 as D (8 bases). The sample in question was PBMCs from the stem cell graft donor, obtained from the stem cell graft. This TCR was recovered from a human donor who donated a stem cell graft to a child with acute lymphoblastic leukemia. In nucleotides, the CDR3 is TGTGCCAGCAGTCGCCGGGACAGAGAGACCGGGACTAGAGCCCCCTCGTCCAGCAATGAGCAGTTCTTC. Its translation: CASSRRDRETGTRAPSSSNEQFF.